A selection of T cell receptor beta chains follows, all from one sample in a study of control samples from healthy donors and cancer patients. Sequencing used immunoSEQ multiplex PCR; TCRdb keeps in-frame clones, though not all of them. The sample consists of about 140,000 clones, more than 80% of them appearing once. Sequencing was performed on blood. The receptors were gathered from a man aged 18 to 29 in good health. The CDR3 runs from the conserved cysteine through the conserved F or W. A D gene is named only where the DNA matches it firmly. A clone size is listed for some rows: how often the clone was seen (once, few, many), or a class if it is expanded.

CDR3: CASSLVGEGDEQFF
DNA: TGTGCCAGCAGTCTCGTGGGGGAGGGGGATGAGCAGTTCTTC
size: NA
V: TRBV6-2/TRBV6-3
D: NA
J: TRBJ2-1

CDR3: CASSSRAGRAADTQYF
DNA: TGTGCCAGCAGCTCACGAGCGGGCCGGGCTGCAGATACGCAGTATTTT
size: NA
V: TRBV7-9
D: NA
J: TRBJ2-3

CDR3: CASSVDTSGGWGSADTQYF
DNA: TGTGCCAGCAGCGTAGATACTAGCGGGGGGTGGGGATCCGCAGATACGCAGTATTTT
size: NA
V: TRBV9
D: TRBD2
J: TRBJ2-3

CDR3: CAWTNSYEQYF
DNA: TGTGCCTGGACAAACTCCTACGAGCAGTACTTC
size: NA
V: TRBV30
D: NA
J: TRBJ2-7

CDR3: CASSPWEGSSSPLHF
DNA: TGTGCCAGCAGCCCCTGGGAAGGGTCATCTTCACCCCTCCACTTT
size: NA
V: TRBV5-6
D: NA
J: TRBJ1-6

CDR3: CASSEGLAGGEDETQYF
DNA: TGCGCCAGCAGCGAGGGACTAGCGGGGGGCGAGGACGAGACCCAGTACTTC
size: few
V: TRBV4-3
D: TRBD2
J: TRBJ2-5

CDR3: CASKTGPNSPLHF
DNA: TGTGCCAGCAAGACAGGGCCTAATTCACCCCTCCACTTT
size: NA
V: TRBV2
D: TRBD1
J: TRBJ1-6

CDR3: CASSPWTDIINHGYTF
DNA: TGTGCCAGCAGCCCGTGGACAGATATCATAAATCATGGCTACACCTTC
size: NA
V: TRBV7-9
D: NA
J: TRBJ1-2

CDR3: CAWIHPSVNTEAFF
DNA: TGTGCCTGGATTCACCCTTCGGTAAACACTGAAGCTTTCTTT
size: once
V: TRBV30
D: NA
J: TRBJ1-1

CDR3: CASSWTGVNQPQHF
DNA: TGTGCCAGCAGCTGGACAGGGGTTAATCAGCCCCAGCATTTT
size: once
V: TRBV5-6
D: TRBD1
J: TRBJ1-5

CDR3: CASSPLLSGTSGVKNIQYF
DNA: TGTGCCAGCTCACCACTATTATCCGGGACTAGCGGGGTCAAAAACATTCAGTACTTC
size: NA
V: TRBV18
D: TRBD2
J: TRBJ2-4

CDR3: CASSQELLVRSYNEQFF
DNA: TGCGCCAGCAGCCAAGAACTGTTGGTTCGCTCCTACAATGAGCAGTTCTTC
size: NA
V: TRBV4-1
D: NA
J: TRBJ2-1